These T cell receptor beta chains were read from a single sample in a study of blood T cell repertoires in COVID-19. Here immunoSEQ multiplex PCR was the method, and the copy in TCRdb shows in-frame clones only, minus some. The sample records approximately 220,000 clones, 80% to 85% being singletons. The material sequenced was peripheral blood. The receptors come from a woman aged 25 to 39 who had recovered from COVID-19. Both conserved end residues are part of each CDR3. The D gene is left open where the match is weak. Expanded clones are given a class, and other clones once, few, many or no size at all.

TRBV27	-	TRBJ2-4	few	TGTGCCAGCACCCAGACAGTAGCCAAAAACATTCAGTACTTC	CASTQTVAKNIQYF
TRBV2	-	TRBJ2-3	-	TGTGCCAGCAGTATCCAACAGGGTGGCGCAGATACGCAGTATTTT	CASSIQQGGADTQYF
TRBV27	TRBD1	TRBJ2-5	-	TGTGCCAGCAGACAGGGGACAGGCCAAGAGACCCAGTACTTC	CASRQGTGQETQYF
TRBV7-3	TRBD1	TRBJ1-6	-	TGTGCCAGCAGCCCTCAGGGGGGAAGTTCACCCCTCCACTTT	CASSPQGGSSPLHF
TRBV28	-	TRBJ1-2	-	TGTGCCAGCGGCATACAGAGTTCCTATGGCTACACCTTC	CASGIQSSYGYTF
TRBV28	TRBD2	TRBJ2-5	-	TGTGCCAGCAGTTTAGCGGGGGAATCAGGGGAGACCCAGTACTTC	CASSLAGESGETQYF
TRBV5-6	-	TRBJ2-7	once	TGTGCCAGCAGCTCCAGAGGGAGAGAGGACGAGCAGTACTTC	CASSSRGREDEQYF
TRBV5-1	-	TRBJ1-1	-	TGCGCCAGCAGCCGACGGGGGAACACTGAAGCTTTCTTT	CASSRRGNTEAFF
TRBV19	TRBD1	TRBJ1-1	-	TGTGCCAAACAGACTGGGGCAGGGGGCTTTGGTGAAGCTTTCTTT	CAKQTGAGGFGEAFF
TRBV7-9	-	TRBJ2-5	-	TGTGCCAGCTCCCGAGGGGGTAAAGGAGAGACCCAGTACTTC	CASSRGGKGETQYF
TRBV9	-	TRBJ2-1	-	TGTGCCAGCAGCGTAGTTAGCGGTCTATACAATGAGCAGTTCTTC	CASSVVSGLYNEQFF
TRBV24-1	TRBD1	TRBJ1-1	-	TGTGCCACCAGTTCCGGACAGGGCGACACTGAAGCTTTCTTT	CATSSGQGDTEAFF
TRBV11-2	TRBD2	TRBJ2-3	-	TGTGCCAGCAGCCCCGAGGGTAGCGGGAGATTTAGTCGCACAGATACGCAGTATTTT	CASSPEGSGRFSRTDTQYF
TRBV15	-	TRBJ2-7	-	TGTGCCACCAGCAGAGATCGGGCTAGCGACGAGCAGTACTTC	CATSRDRASDEQYF
TRBV5-1	TRBD1	TRBJ1-2	-	TGCGCCAGCAGCTTGGCCCCGACAGGGGATGGCTACACCTTC	CASSLAPTGDGYTF
TRBV28	-	TRBJ1-2	-	TGTGCCAGCGGATTGACAGGAAGCTATGGCTACACCTTC	CASGLTGSYGYTF
TRBV7-2	-	TRBJ2-3	-	TGTGCCAGCAGCGCTAGCAGCCCAGATACGCAGTATTTT	CASSASSPDTQYF
TRBV28	-	TRBJ2-1	-	TGTGCCAGCAATCCCTTCGGGCGGGAATACAATGAGCAGTTCTTC	CASNPFGREYNEQFF
TRBV9	-	TRBJ1-1	-	TGTGCCAGCAGCGCCTTTGCGGGGAACACTGAAGCTTTCTTT	CASSAFAGNTEAFF
TRBV7-2	-	TRBJ2-5	-	TGTGCCAGCAGCTTAGTGCTAGCTCAAGAGACCCAGTACTTC	CASSLVLAQETQYF
TRBV10-2	-	TRBJ1-1	-	TGCGCCAGCCCCGAGGTTATTAGCAGAGCATTGAACACTGAAGCTTTCTTT	CASPEVISRALNTEAFF
TRBV5-4	-	TRBJ2-2	-	TGTGCCAGCAGCCAATTCGATAGGAACACCGGGGAGCTGTTTTTT	CASSQFDRNTGELFF
TRBV21-1	-	TRBJ1-5	-	TGTGCCAGCAGCACACCCCGTATACATAGCAATCAGCCCCAGCATTTT	CASSTPRIHSNQPQHF
TRBV5-4	TRBD2	TRBJ2-1	-	TGTGCCAGCAGCTTTCGACAGAAAATAGCGGGACACTCCTACAATGAGCAGTTCTTC	CASSFRQKIAGHSYNEQFF
TRBV28	TRBD1	TRBJ1-6	-	TGTGCCAGCAGAGCCCGGGACAGGGATAATTCACCCCTCCACTTT	CASRARDRDNSPLHF
TRBV7-9	-	TRBJ1-1	few	TGTGCCAGCAGCTTAGGAGAGGTCATAGCTGTGGAAGCTTTCTTT	CASSLGEVIAVEAFF
TRBV14	-	TRBJ2-1	once	TGTGCCAGTTCCTACCTATCGAGCTACAATGAGCAGTTCTTC	CASSYLSSYNEQFF
TRBV29-1	TRBD2	TRBJ2-1	-	TGCAGCGTAAGGTTCGGGCTAGCGGGAGGGGGTGAGCAGTTCTTC	CSVRFGLAGGGEQFF
TRBV14	TRBD2	TRBJ2-5	-	TGTGCCAGCAGCCCCGCCCTAGCGGGAGGAGAGACCCAGTACTTC	CASSPALAGGETQYF
TRBV19	-	TRBJ1-5	once	TGTGCCAGTAGTATCGCGACAGGCCGAAGCAATCAGCCCCAGCATTTT	CASSIATGRSNQPQHF
TRBV4-1	TRBD2	TRBJ2-7	-	TGCGCCAGCAGCCACGGTCTCGGGACTAGCGGGGGCTACGAGCAGTACTTC	CASSHGLGTSGGYEQYF
TRBV5-1	TRBD1	TRBJ1-1	-	TGCGCCAGCAGAATACAGGGGTACACTGAAGCTTTCTTT	CASRIQGYTEAFF
TRBV3-1/TRBV3-2	-	TRBJ1-2	-	TGTGCCAGCAGCCAAGAAGTCAGGTCCAAAGGCTACACCTTC	CASSQEVRSKGYTF
TRBV7-2	TRBD1	TRBJ1-2	-	TGTGCCAGCAGCTCAGTCGGGACAGTCTATGGCTACACCTTC	CASSSVGTVYGYTF
TRBV4-1	TRBD2	TRBJ2-3	-	TGCGCCAGCAGCCAACCACTAGCGGGATATCCCACAGATACGCAGTATTTT	CASSQPLAGYPTDTQYF
TRBV10-3	-	TRBJ2-7	-	TGTGCCATCAGGACAGACTCCTACGAGCAGTACTTC	CAIRTDSYEQYF
TRBV9	TRBD2	TRBJ2-1	-	TGTGCCAGCAGCCCCCGGGGGGCGGGAGGGGCCGGCAATGAGCAGTTCTTC	CASSPRGAGGAGNEQFF
TRBV28	-	TRBJ1-5	-	TGTGCCAGCACGCCACCACCAGGAGGCCAGCCCCAGCATTTT	CASTPPPGGQPQHF
TRBV7-9	TRBD2	TRBJ2-1	-	TGTGCCAGCACAAGGACTAGCTATTCGGATGAGCAGTTCTTC	CASTRTSYSDEQFF
TRBV6-5	TRBD1	TRBJ1-5	-	TGTGCCACCACTGGGACAGTTGATCAGCCCCAGCATTTT	CATTGTVDQPQHF
TRBV7-2	TRBD2	TRBJ2-7	-	TGTGCCAGCTTGCTAGCGGGAGGGCCCCACGAGCAGTACTTC	CASLLAGGPHEQYF